Presented here are 18 T cell receptor beta chains from one specimen sequenced in a study of T cell responses to AZD1222 COVID-19 vaccine. TCRdb keeps only in-frame clones here, not all; method: immunoSEQ multiplex PCR. The sample consists of approximately 150,000 clones, 85% to 90% of them appearing once. The starting material was peripheral blood, obtained on day 0 of AZD1222 vaccination. These receptors all stem from an adult in good health.

The chain combines TRBV7-3 with TRBJ2-3; 8 positions agree with TRBD1. The CDR3 has 14 residues. Looked up from germline, CDR1 is SGHTA and CDR2 is FQGTGA. J gave up 2 bases and V 7 bases, and 5 bases lay outside the gene matches. CDR3 in amino acids: CASKTTGDTDTQYF. CDR3 coding DNA: TGTGCCAGCAAAACGACAGGGGACACAGATACGCAGTATTTT.

This chain connects TRBV24-1 to TRBJ2-1, with D uncertain. The germline CDR1 and CDR2 sequences are KGHDR and SFDVKD. The V and J ends lost 6 bases and 0 bases respectively, with 14 bases between them. The CDR3 extends over 16 amino acids. The chain's CDR3 is CATSKVPRSSYNEQFF. The CDR3 nucleotides are TGTGCCACCAGTAAGGTCCCCCGGAGCTCCTACAATGAGCAGTTCTTC.

The chain couples TRBV21-1 to TRBJ2-7; the table calls TRBD2, which could not be checked here. TRBV21-1 is deemed a pseudogene. The CDR3 is 16 amino acids. CDR3 amino acids: CASSKIKDYPIYEQYV. DNA for the CDR3: TGTGCCAGCAGCAAAATTAAGGACTACCCTATTTACGAGCAGTACGTC.

This chain links TRBV12-3 or TRBV12-4 with TRBJ2-1; D is undetermined. This CDR3 has 13 residues. The V and J ends lost 9 bases and 5 bases respectively, with 14 bases between them. CDR3 coding DNA: TGTGCCAGTACACTACTCTGGGACAATGAGCAGTTCTTC. Translating gives CASTLLWDNEQFF.

V is TRBV21-1 and J is TRBJ2-5; the D call of TRBD1 is as the table states it, not checked on the DNA. TRBV21-1 is given as a pseudogene. CDR3 length: 16 amino acids. The DNA of the CDR3 is TGTGCCAGCAGCAAAGTTTTGGGGCCGAGTCAAGAGACCCAGTACTTC. It specifies CASSKVLGPSQETQYF.

J is TRBJ1-2 and V is TRBV30; tentatively, D is TRBD1 (6 bases). In germline, CDR1 is GTSNPN, CDR2 SVGIG (reference sequence). The CDR3 spans 14 residues. The V end was cut by 4 bases, the J end by 1 base, with 13 bases between. The DNA of the CDR3 is TGTGCCTGGACTTCAGGGGCACATAACTATGGCTACACCTTC. Protein product: CAWTSGAHNYGYTF.

In nucleotides, the CDR3 is TGCAGCGCGCGGACAGGGGGTAGGAACACTGAAGCTTTCTTT. It yields the protein CSARTGGRNTEAFF. This chain links TRBV29-1 with TRBJ1-1; 10 bases line up with TRBD1. Germline values: CDR1 SQVTM, CDR2 ANQGSEA. This CDR3 has 14 residues. The junction had 6 bases not matched to a gene; V was cut back by 7 bases and J by 1 base.

The chain combines TRBV3-1 (or the pseudogene TRBV3-2) with TRBJ2-1, with D perhaps given as TRBD1 or TRBD2 (5 bases each). Deletions cut 2 bases from V and 6 bases from J, with 14 bases between. CDR3 length: 15 amino acids. The germline V gene has CDR1 LGHDT and CDR2 YNNKEL (reference sequence). The CDR3 sequence is CASSQMGRRGNEQFF. For the CDR3, the DNA is TGTGCCAGCAGCCAAATGGGACGACGGGGCAATGAGCAGTTCTTC.

The chain couples TRBV2 to TRBJ2-7; D is perhaps TRBD1 (5 bases). The germline CDR1 and CDR2 sequences are SNHLY and FYNNEI. The CDR3 covers 15 residues. Trimming shortened V by 5 bases and J by 4 bases, and 18 bases separated the two germline ends. CDR3 DNA sequence: TGTGCCAGCAGTAGACAGAAAGGGGCCGGGTACGAGCAGTACGTC. It encodes CASSRQKGAGYEQYV.

This chain connects TRBV6-1 to TRBJ1-5; a weak D match, TRBD1 (6 bases). Germline assignment: CDR1 MNHNS and CDR2 SASEGT. The CDR3 has 17 amino acids. V was cut by 3 bases and J by 5 bases, with 20 bases left in between. The CDR3 loop is CASSEEFGQFSYQPQHF. CDR3 in DNA: TGTGCCAGCAGTGAGGAATTTGGACAGTTCTCCTATCAGCCCCAGCATTTT.

The CDR3 is CASSLRAGFTYEQYF. The CDR3 DNA reads as TGTGCCAGCAGTTTACGGGCAGGATTCACCTACGAGCAGTACTTC. The chain recombines TRBV27 with TRBJ2-7; D unresolved. The CDR3 covers 15 residues. V dropped 2 bases and J dropped 2 bases, with 13 bases sitting between them. From germline, CDR1 is MNHEY and CDR2 SMNVEV (reference sequence).

This chain uses TRBV5-1 with TRBJ1-1; a weak D match, TRBD1 (6 bases). CDR1 is SGHRS, CDR2 YFSETQ, per germline. The germline V and J ends were trimmed by 5 bases and 6 bases, with 17 bases remaining between them. This CDR3 spans 14 amino acids. This CDR3 is CASSITQGSAEAFF. In DNA, the CDR3 is TGCGCCAGCAGTATTACGCAGGGGTCGGCTGAAGCTTTCTTT.

This chain's CDR3 is CAISESLQGGDGYTF. The CDR3 DNA reads as TGTGCCATCAGTGAGTCCCTACAGGGGGGGGATGGCTACACCTTC. The chain couples TRBV10-3 to TRBJ1-2, with 8 bases identical to TRBD1. The CDR3 spans 15 residues. CDR1 is ENHRY, CDR2 SYGVKD, per germline. The ends lost 0 bases at V and 6 bases at J; junction bases unmatched: 6.

This rearrangement joins TRBV5-1 to TRBJ2-3, with D possibly TRBD2 on 5 matching bases. This CDR3 spans 12 amino acids. With 7 bases removed from V and 6 bases from J, the gap between germline ends came to 12 bases. Germline V gives CDR1 SGHRS, CDR2 YFSETQ. CDR3 sequence reads: CASGEGRDTQYF. DNA for the CDR3: TGCGCCAGCGGTGAGGGCCGTGATACGCAGTATTTT.

The chain is built from TRBV7-8 and TRBJ2-6; D possibly corresponds to TRBD2 (6 bases). This CDR3 has 15 residues. The V end lost 4 bases, the J end lost 1 base, and 8 bases lay between the germline ends. CDR1 SGHVS and CDR2 FQNEAQ come from the germline V gene. Here the CDR3 DNA reads TGTGCCAGCAGCTCGGAGGGTTCTGGGGCCAACGTCCTGACTTTC. Translating gives CASSSEGSGANVLTF.

The chain employs TRBV6-5 and TRBJ2-2; 8 bases map to TRBD1. V shed 6 bases, J shed 4 bases, and the junction held 7 bases outside the gene matches. The germline V gene encodes CDR1 MNHEY and CDR2 SVGAGI. The CDR3 extends over 15 amino acids. CDR3 bases: TGTGCCAGCAGCTCGACAGGGGCTGGCACCGGGGAGCTGTTTTTT. Its protein product is CASSSTGAGTGELFF.

The chain uses TRBV25-1 and TRBJ2-3, with D tentatively TRBD1 (5 bases). Trimming left V 6 bases short and J 6 bases short, with 16 bases between. This CDR3 region has 14 residues. CDR1 and CDR2 (germline): MGHDK, SYGVNS. The CDR3 bases are TGTGCCAGCAGGCAGGGTGGCACCGGGGATACGCAGTATTTT. Translating gives CASRQGGTGDTQYF.

The chain couples TRBV30 to TRBJ2-2; 8 nucleotides align to TRBD2. V dropped 1 base and J dropped 6; count of bases not matched to a gene: 10. This CDR3 is 16 amino acids long. Germline-derived CDR1 and CDR2 are GTSNPN and SVGIG (reference sequence). The CDR3 DNA reads as TGTGCCTGGAGTGCCCCTTTAGCGGGAATAGCCGGGGAGCTGTTTTTT. This encodes CAWSAPLAGIAGELFF.